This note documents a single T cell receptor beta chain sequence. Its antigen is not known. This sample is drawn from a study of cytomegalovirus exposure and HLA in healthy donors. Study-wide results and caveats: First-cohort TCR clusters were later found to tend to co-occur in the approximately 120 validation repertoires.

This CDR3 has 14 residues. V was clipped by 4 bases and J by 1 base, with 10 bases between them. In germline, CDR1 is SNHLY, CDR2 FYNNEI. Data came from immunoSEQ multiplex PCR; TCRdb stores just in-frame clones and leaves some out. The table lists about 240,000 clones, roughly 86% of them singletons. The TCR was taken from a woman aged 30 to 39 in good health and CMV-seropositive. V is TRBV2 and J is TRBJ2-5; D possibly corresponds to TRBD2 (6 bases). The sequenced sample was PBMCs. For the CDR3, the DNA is TGTGCCAGCAGTGCCGGACTATCCCAAGAGACCCAGTACTTC. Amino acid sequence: CASSAGLSQETQYF.